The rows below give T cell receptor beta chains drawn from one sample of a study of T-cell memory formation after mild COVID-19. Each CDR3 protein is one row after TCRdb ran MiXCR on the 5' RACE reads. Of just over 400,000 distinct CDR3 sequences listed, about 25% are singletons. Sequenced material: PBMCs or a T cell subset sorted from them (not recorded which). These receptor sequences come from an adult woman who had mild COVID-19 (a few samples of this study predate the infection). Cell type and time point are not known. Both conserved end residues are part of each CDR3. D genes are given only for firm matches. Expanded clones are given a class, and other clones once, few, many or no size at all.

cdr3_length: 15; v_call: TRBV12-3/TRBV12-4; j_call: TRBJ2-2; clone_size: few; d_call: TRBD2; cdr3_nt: TGTGCCAGCAGGGTAGCGGGGGGGAACACCGGGGAGCTGTTTTTT; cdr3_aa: CASRVAGGNTGELFF
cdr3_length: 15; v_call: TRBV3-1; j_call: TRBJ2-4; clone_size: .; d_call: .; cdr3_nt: TGTGCCAGCAGCCATTGGTCTGTAGCCAAAAACATTCAGTACTTC; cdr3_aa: CASSHWSVAKNIQYF
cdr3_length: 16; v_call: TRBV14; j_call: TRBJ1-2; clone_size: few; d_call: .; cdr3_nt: TGTGCCAGCAGCCAAGATCTCGGCAACCCCCTTCATGGCTACACCTTC; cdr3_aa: CASSQDLGNPLHGYTF
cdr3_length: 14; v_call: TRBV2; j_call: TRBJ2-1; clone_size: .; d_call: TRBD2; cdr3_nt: TGTGCCAGCGGCACGGCGGGAGGCTACAATGAGCAGTTCTTC; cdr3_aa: CASGTAGGYNEQFF
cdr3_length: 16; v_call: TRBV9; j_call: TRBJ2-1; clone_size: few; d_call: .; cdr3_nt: TGTGCCAGCAGCGCTCCACCAAAGAGCTCCTACAATGAGCAGTTCTTC; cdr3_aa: CASSAPPKSSYNEQFF
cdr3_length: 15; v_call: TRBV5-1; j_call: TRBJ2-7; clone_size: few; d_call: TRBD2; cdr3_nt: TGCGCCAGCAGGGCGGATCTAGCGGTGACTTACGAGCAGTACTTC; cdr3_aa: CASRADLAVTYEQYF
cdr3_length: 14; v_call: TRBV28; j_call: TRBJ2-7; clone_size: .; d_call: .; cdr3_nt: TGTGCCAGCAGTTTCTTTCAGGAGACTAACGAGCAGTACTTC; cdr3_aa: CASSFFQETNEQYF
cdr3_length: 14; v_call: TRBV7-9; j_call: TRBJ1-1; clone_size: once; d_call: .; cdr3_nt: TGTGCCAGCAGCTTAGTCCTGGGGTACACTGAAGCTTTCTTT; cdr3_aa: CASSLVLGYTEAFF
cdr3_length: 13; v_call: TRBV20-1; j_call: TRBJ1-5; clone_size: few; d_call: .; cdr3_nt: TGCAGTGCTAGTCCTGATAGCAATCAGCCCCAGCATTTT; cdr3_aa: CSASPDSNQPQHF
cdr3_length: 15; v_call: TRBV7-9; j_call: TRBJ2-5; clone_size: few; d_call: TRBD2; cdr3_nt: TGTGCCAGCAGCGCGCAGCGGGAGCTCCGAGAGACCCAGTACTTC; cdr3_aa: CASSAQRELRETQYF
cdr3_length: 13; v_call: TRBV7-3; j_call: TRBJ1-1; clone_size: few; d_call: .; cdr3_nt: TGTGCCAGCAGCTTACAGGGATGGACTGAAGCTTTCTTT; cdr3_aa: CASSLQGWTEAFF
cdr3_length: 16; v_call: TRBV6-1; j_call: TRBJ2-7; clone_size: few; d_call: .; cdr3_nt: TGTGCCAGCAGGGAGACCGATTCGATTACCCCCTACGAGCAGTACTTC; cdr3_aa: CASRETDSITPYEQYF
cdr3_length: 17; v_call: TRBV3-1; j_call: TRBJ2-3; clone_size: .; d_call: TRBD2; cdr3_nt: TGTGCCAGCAGCCACCTAGCGGGGGGGCTCGGCACAGATACGCAGTATTTT; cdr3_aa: CASSHLAGGLGTDTQYF
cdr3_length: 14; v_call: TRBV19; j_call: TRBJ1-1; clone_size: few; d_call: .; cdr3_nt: TGTGCCAGTAGTATGAACAGCCTCAACACTGAAGCTTTCTTT; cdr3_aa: CASSMNSLNTEAFF
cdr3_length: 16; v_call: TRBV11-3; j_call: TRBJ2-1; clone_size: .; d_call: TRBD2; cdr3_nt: TGTGCCAGCAGCTCCGAGACTAGCGGGCACCTTAATGAGCAGTTCTTC; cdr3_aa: CASSSETSGHLNEQFF
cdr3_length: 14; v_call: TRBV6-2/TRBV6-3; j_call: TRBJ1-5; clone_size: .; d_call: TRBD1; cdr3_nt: TGTGCCAGCAGTTCACAGGGGATACATCAGCCCCAGCATTTT; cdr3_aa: CASSSQGIHQPQHF
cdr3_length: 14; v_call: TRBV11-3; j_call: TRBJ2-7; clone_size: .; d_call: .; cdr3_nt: TGTGCCAGCAGCTTATTTGCGGGACTTTACGAGCAGTACTTC; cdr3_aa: CASSLFAGLYEQYF
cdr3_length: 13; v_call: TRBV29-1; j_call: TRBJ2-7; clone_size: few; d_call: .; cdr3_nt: TGCAGCGTTGCAGGCGGGGAAGGCTACGAGCAGTACTTC; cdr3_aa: CSVAGGEGYEQYF
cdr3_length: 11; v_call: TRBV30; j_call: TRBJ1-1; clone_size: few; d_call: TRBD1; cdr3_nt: TGTGCCTGTGAGGGGGCCCCTGAAGCTTTCTTT; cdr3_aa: CACEGAPEAFF
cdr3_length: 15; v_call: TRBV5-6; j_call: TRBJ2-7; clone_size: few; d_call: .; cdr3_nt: TGTGCCAGCAGCTTGGCCCCGGACAGCTCCTACGAGCAGTACTTC; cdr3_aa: CASSLAPDSSYEQYF
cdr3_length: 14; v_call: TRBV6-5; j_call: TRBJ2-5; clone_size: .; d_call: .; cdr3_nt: TGTGCCAGCAGTTACGGGGCCTACCAAGAGACCCAGTACTTC; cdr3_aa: CASSYGAYQETQYF
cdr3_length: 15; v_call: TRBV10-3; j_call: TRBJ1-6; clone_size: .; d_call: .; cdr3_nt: TGTGCCATCAGTGAGACCGATGCTCCGGTTTCACCCCTCCACTTT; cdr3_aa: CAISETDAPVSPLHF